This T cell receptor beta chain was identified during a study of cytomegalovirus exposure and HLA in healthy donors. As for this clone: Its antigen is not identified.

There are 13 residues in the CDR3. The V end lost 3 bases, the J end lost 5 bases, and 10 bases lay between the germline ends. Germline lookup yields CDR1 SEHNR and CDR2 FQNEAQ (reference sequence). General study findings and limits: Per a later analysis, HLA-associated TCR beta chains showed more clonal expansion than other, equally common TCR beta chains.

PCR was performed using 60 Vbeta and 13 Jbeta primers. Only in-frame clones appear in the TCRdb table, and some are missing; sequencing was by immunoSEQ multiplex PCR. The sample shows tens of thousands of clones, 77% of them seen only once. The sequence was obtained from a man in his thirties or forties in good health and CMV-seronegative. The sequencing input was PBMCs. The chain employs TRBV7-9 and TRBJ1-2; D is undetermined. Written as DNA, the CDR3 is TGTGCCAGCAGCTTTGAGGGAGGATATGGCTACACCTTC. Its protein is CASSFEGGYGYTF.